A single sample gave rise to the 23 T cell receptor beta chains below, sequenced in a study of blood T cell repertoires in COVID-19. The method was immunoSEQ multiplex PCR; TCRdb's version includes in-frame clones alone and lacks a portion of them. The data hold about 14,000 clones, with around four fifths observed a single time. The specimen sequenced was peripheral blood. The origin of the receptors is a man in his sixties or seventies with acute or convalescent COVID-19.

This clone was observed once. The V gene is TRBV14, the J gene TRBJ2-1; weak D call: TRBD2 (5 bases). There are 15 residues in the CDR3. In germline, CDR1 is SGHDN, CDR2 FVKESK. Trimming removed 1 base at V and 1 base at J, with 8 bases between. The CDR3 loop reads CASSQGRRSYNEQFF. In DNA form, the CDR3 reads TGTGCCAGCAGCCAAGGAAGGAGGTCCTACAATGAGCAGTTCTTC. Filled out from reference TRBV14 and TRBJ2-1, the complete variable domain reads EAGVTQFPSHSVIEKGQTVTLRCDPISGHDNLYWYRRVMGKEIKFLLHFVKESKQDESGMPNNRFLAERTGGTYSTLKVQPAELEDSGVYFCASSQGRRSYNEQFFGPGTRLTVL.

In this sample, this clone is medium-sized. Other DNA sequences in the same sample also yield this CDR3. The genes are TRBV29-1 and TRBJ1-2; D not resolved. V was cut by 2 bases and J by 1 base, with 5 bases left in between. Germline CDR1 and CDR2: SQVTM and ANQGSEA. The CDR3 is 12 amino acids. As DNA, the CDR3 is TGCAGCGTTGAACCCGGTAACTATGGCTACACCTTC. As protein: CSVEPGNYGYTF.

The rearrangement uses TRBV4-2 and TRBJ1-6; D possibly corresponds to TRBD1 (6 bases). The CDR3 totals 16 residues. Germline V gene data show CDR1 as LGHNA and CDR2 as YNFKEQ. Trimming stripped 4 bases from V and 13 bases from J, with 23 bases between. The CDR3 spells CASSLGGSRGGSPLHF. The CDR3 DNA sequence: TGTGCCAGCAGCCTTGGGGGGTCGAGGGGGGGATCTCCCCTCCACTTT.

The chain couples TRBV7-3 to TRBJ2-2, with a possible D match to TRBD1 (6 bases). V shed 1 base and J shed 2 bases, with 8 bases lying between them. This CDR3 is built from 15 residues. Per the germline V gene, CDR1 is SGHTA and CDR2 is FQGTGA. The CDR3: CASSLNRANTGELFF. DNA of the CDR3: TGTGCCAGCAGCTTAAACAGGGCTAACACCGGGGAGCTGTTTTTT. The full variable domain, rest sourced from reference TRBV7-3 and TRBJ2-2, is GAGVSQTPSNKVTEKGKYVELRCDPISGHTALYWYRQSLGQGPEFLIYFQGTGAADDSGLPNDRFFAVRPEGSVSTLKIQRTERGDSAVYLCASSLNRANTGELFFGEGSRLTVL.

The CDR3 coding sequence is TGTGCCAGTACCCCCATGTGGGGAGGTAACACTGAAGCTTTCTTT. This codes for CASTPMWGGNTEAFF. V and J are TRBV19 and TRBJ1-1; D is unclear. Trimming took 7 bases from V and 2 from J, leaving 17 bases between them. The germline gives CDR1 LNHDA, CDR2 SQIVND (reference sequence). CDR3 length: 15 residues.

This rearrangement joins TRBV11-2 to TRBJ2-5; D perhaps matches TRBD2 (6 bases). The V end was cut by 5 bases, the J end by 2 bases, with 15 bases between. The CDR3 length is 15 residues. Germline assignment: CDR1 SGHAT and CDR2 FQNNGV. DNA for the CDR3: TGTGCCAGCAGCCAGGGACTTCGGGGGCAAGAGACCCAGTACTTC. Protein product: CASSQGLRGQETQYF.

V gene TRBV19 combines with J gene TRBJ2-1; 7 nucleotides match TRBD2. Germline V CDR1 and CDR2: LNHDA, SQIVND (reference sequence). The V segment lost 7 bases and the J segment 10 bases; nucleotides outside the gene matches: 4. The CDR3 has 11 residues. The CDR3 coding sequence is TGTGCCAGTACGGCGGGGGAAGAGCAGTTCTTC. Translating it yields CASTAGEEQFF. The variable domain in full, completed from reference TRBV19 and TRBJ2-1, reads DGGITQSPKYLFRKEGQNVTLSCEQNLNHDAMYWYRQDPGQGLRLIYYSQIVNDFQKGDIAEGYSVSREKKESFPLTVTSAQKNPTAFYLCASTAGEEQFFGPGTRLTVL.

The chain is built from TRBV20-1 and TRBJ1-2; D call uncertain. Looked up from germline, CDR1 is DFQATT and CDR2 is SNEGSKA (reference sequence). Deletions cut 5 bases from V and 6 bases from J, with 10 bases between. This CDR3 contains 11 residues. This CDR3 reads CSAFQMNGYTF. Here the CDR3 DNA reads TGCAGTGCTTTTCAGATGAATGGCTACACCTTC.

V gene TRBV27 combines with J gene TRBJ2-1; 9 bases fit TRBD2. The CDR3 extends over 14 amino acids. From germline, CDR1 is MNHEY and CDR2 SMNVEV (reference sequence). Germline trimming cut 3 bases from V and 7 bases from J; bases unmatched to any gene: 4. The CDR3 loop is CASSFRAGGNEQFF. The DNA for the CDR3 is TGTGCCAGCAGTTTCAGAGCGGGGGGAAATGAGCAGTTCTTC.

The chain is built from TRBV5-1 and TRBJ2-3; the match to TRBD2 covers 11 bases. The CDR3 contains 16 residues. The germline gives CDR1 SGHRS, CDR2 YFSETQ. After removal of 3 bases from V and 0 bases from J, the junction contained 3 bases not matched to a gene. The CDR3 nucleotides read TGCGCCAGCAGCTCATGGACTAGCGGGAGCACAGATACGCAGTATTTT. Translation gives CASSSWTSGSTDTQYF.

This clone was seen a handful of times. This chain connects TRBV16 to TRBJ1-1; 9 bases line up with TRBD1. This CDR3 has 14 residues. Germline CDR1 and CDR2: KGHSY and FQNENV. Losses at the gene ends were 5 bases for V and 1 base for J; bases not matched to a gene: 2. The CDR3 DNA is TGTGCCAGCAGCTCACAGGGGGCGAACACTGAAGCTTTCTTT. Protein sequence: CASSSQGANTEAFF.

J is TRBJ2-2 and V is TRBV9, with 10 positions matching TRBD2. The CDR3 runs to 16 residues. Trimming cost V 4 bases and J 1 base; bases outside gene matches: 4. CDR1 is SGDLS, CDR2 YYNGEE, per germline. The CDR3 nucleotides read TGTGCCAGCAGCCCCCGGACTAGCGGGAACACCGGGGAGCTGTTTTTT. This translates into CASSPRTSGNTGELFF.

The gene calls are TRBV4-2 and TRBJ1-1; TRBD1 agrees at 9 bases. The CDR3 consists of 16 residues. CDR1 is LGHNA and CDR2 is YNFKEQ in the germline V gene. With 1 base clipped from V and 7 bases from J, the junction kept 10 bases outside the gene matches. CDR3: CASSQVPGTGNGEAFF. In nucleotides, the CDR3 is TGTGCCAGCAGCCAAGTCCCCGGGACAGGGAATGGTGAAGCTTTCTTT.

This sequence joins TRBV5-4 and TRBJ2-5, with 14 bases lining up with TRBD2. This CDR3 contains 17 residues. Germline V gene lookup returns CDR1 SGHNT and CDR2 YYREEE (reference sequence). With V trimmed by 0 bases and J by 1 base, 2 bases remained unmatched. The DNA of the CDR3 is TGTGCCAGCAGCTTGGGGACTAGCGGGAGGTCCCAAGAGACCCAGTACTTC. Protein: CASSLGTSGRSQETQYF.

The chain combines TRBV6-5 with TRBJ1-2, with D maybe TRBD1 (5 bases). V shed 2 bases and J shed 10 bases, with 20 bases lying between them. This CDR3 is built from 15 residues. The germline V gene encodes CDR1 MNHEY and CDR2 SVGAGI. The CDR3 here is CASSYSGGGSDLYTF. The CDR3 DNA reads as TGTGCCAGCAGTTACAGCGGGGGGGGATCGGACCTCTACACCTTC.

CDR3 in DNA: TGTGCCAGCGGGAGGGGCCAGAGGACAGATACGCAGTATTTT. Translated, it gives CASGRGQRTDTQYF. V gene TRBV28 combines with J gene TRBJ2-3, with TRBD2 identical over 7 bases. Germline-derived CDR1 and CDR2 are MDHEN and SYDVKM. The CDR3 length is 14 residues. The V segment lost 8 bases and the J segment 3 bases; nucleotides outside the gene matches: 8. Drawing the rest from reference TRBV28 and TRBJ2-3, the complete variable domain is DVKVTQSSRYLVKRTGEKVFLECVQDMDHENMFWYRQDPGLGLRLIYFSYDVKMKEKGDIPEGYSVSREKKERFSLILESASTNQTSMYLCASGRGQRTDTQYFGPGTRLTVL.

This chain's CDR3 is CASSYGGGTDTQYF. The CDR3 nucleotides are TGTGCCAGCAGTTACGGCGGGGGCACAGATACGCAGTATTTT. The V gene is TRBV6-5, the J gene TRBJ2-3; a possible D gene is TRBD2 (6 bases). Per germline, CDR1 MNHEY and CDR2 SVGAGI. Trimming took 2 bases from V and 1 from J, leaving 7 bases between them. There are 14 residues in the CDR3.

The chain uses TRBV18 and TRBJ2-3; D is unresolved. The CDR3 runs 13 residues. Germline CDR1 KGHSH, CDR2 LQKENI. V dropped 7 bases and J dropped 3 bases, with 11 bases sitting between them. For the CDR3, the DNA is TGTGCCAGCTGCGAGACACTTACAGATACGCAGTATTTT. Protein product: CASCETLTDTQYF.

The rearrangement links TRBV19 to TRBJ1-3; D perhaps matches TRBD1 (5 bases). V gave up 2 bases and J gave up 1 base, with 15 bases separating them. The germline V gene has CDR1 LNHDA and CDR2 SQIVND (reference sequence). This CDR3 contains 17 residues. CDR3: CASSIFSQGLSGNTIYF. The CDR3 coding sequence is TGTGCCAGTAGTATATTTTCCCAGGGCTTATCTGGAAACACCATATATTTT.

This clone has more than one count but fewer than ten. The chain joins TRBV28 to TRBJ2-1, with D possibly being TRBD2 (6 bases). This CDR3 has 15 residues. Trimming removed 3 bases at V and 9 bases at J, with 18 bases between. Germline CDR1 MDHEN, CDR2 SYDVKM. The CDR3 DNA reads TGTGCCAGCAGTTTGAGCGGGTCCGGGAAGGGTGAGCAGTTCTTC. Translated, it gives CASSLSGSGKGEQFF.

The chain carries TRBV5-1 and TRBJ1-1, with D tentatively TRBD1 (5 bases). V was cut by 4 bases and J by 0 bases, with 13 bases left in between. The CDR3 spans 15 residues. CDR1 is SGHRS, CDR2 YFSETQ, per germline. Written as DNA, the CDR3 is TGCGCCAGCAGCACCACCGGGACTATGAACACTGAAGCTTTCTTT. This encodes CASSTTGTMNTEAFF.

This sequence joins TRBV28 and TRBJ1-2, with D perhaps matching TRBD1 (5 bases). The CDR3 has 16 amino acids. V was shortened by 4 bases and J by 1 base, with 16 bases between the two germline ends. CDR1 and CDR2 (germline): MDHEN, SYDVKM. DNA of the CDR3: TGTGCCAGCAGTTCCCCCGGGACTTCAGTTAACTATGGCTACACCTTC. It is translated as CASSSPGTSVNYGYTF.

This clone has a single count. This sequence joins TRBV7-2 and TRBJ2-3; a weak D match, TRBD2 (6 bases). Germline CDR1 is SGHTA and CDR2 is FQGNSA. The CDR3 runs to 19 residues. Trimming shortened V by 2 bases and J by 2 bases, and 23 bases separated the two germline ends. This CDR3 is CASSLSFPDLAGFTDTQYF. The CDR3 DNA is TGTGCCAGCAGCTTATCATTTCCGGACTTGGCGGGGTTCACAGATACGCAGTATTTT. Variable domain in full (rest from reference TRBV7-2 and TRBJ2-3): GAGVSQSPSNKVTEKGKDVELRCDPISGHTALYWYRQSLGQGLEFLIYFQGNSAPDKSGLPSDRFSAERTGGSVSTLTIQRTQQEDSAVYLCASSLSFPDLAGFTDTQYFGPGTRLTVL.